The rows below give T cell receptor beta chains drawn from one sample of a study of blood T cell repertoires in COVID-19. The protocol was immunoSEQ multiplex PCR, while the TCRdb copy is restricted to in-frame clones and leaves out a portion. Of roughly 41,000 clones listed, under 85% are singletons. Input material: peripheral blood. These receptors were obtained from a woman of 80 years or more with acute or convalescent COVID-19. Each CDR3 is given with its conserved first and last residue. The D gene is left open where the match is weak. Clone size is not always given. Where it is, it says once, few, many or a class for expanded clones.

TRBV3-1/TRBV3-2	TRBJ2-5	TRBD2	.	TGTGCCAGCAGCCAACAAGTTTGGGTAGCGGGAGGCGAGGGAGAGACCCAGTACTTC	CASSQQVWVAGGEGETQYF
TRBV19	TRBJ1-4	TRBD1	few	TGTGCCAGTAGTACGCGGACAGGGGAAGAAAAACTGTTTTTT	CASSTRTGEEKLFF
TRBV27	TRBJ1-4	TRBD1	once	TGTGCCAGCAGTCTACTTGGGACAGGGAATGAAAAACTGTTTTTT	CASSLLGTGNEKLFF
TRBV20-1	TRBJ2-3	.	.	TGCAGTGCCCATTCGGGGGATACGCAGTATTTT	CSAHSGDTQYF
TRBV6-5	TRBJ2-7	.	.	TGTGCCAGCAGTTACTCGTTAGACAGTGCCTACGAGCAGTACTTC	CASSYSLDSAYEQYF
TRBV5-8	TRBJ2-3	.	.	TGTGCCAGCCAACCCCAGACAGCCTCTAGCACAGATACGCAGTATTTT	CASQPQTASSTDTQYF
TRBV30	TRBJ2-2	.	.	TGTGCCCGGACTCCTCAGGGGATCGCCGGGGAGCTGTTTTTT	CARTPQGIAGELFF
TRBV19	TRBJ2-1	TRBD2	once	TGTGCCAGTAGTATGGCTAGCGGGGGGTATTACAATGAGCAGTTCTTC	CASSMASGGYYNEQFF
TRBV3-1/TRBV3-2	TRBJ2-7	TRBD2	.	TGTGCCAGCAGCCCAGCTAGCGGGGGCTACGAGCAGTACTTC	CASSPASGGYEQYF
TRBV28	TRBJ1-4	.	.	TGTGCCAGCAAAACAGGGTGGGGAAAACTGTTTTTT	CASKTGWGKLFF
TRBV19	TRBJ1-1	.	once	TGTGCCAGTAGTGCGACAGGTCGGACTGAAGCTTTCTTT	CASSATGRTEAFF
TRBV6-5	TRBJ1-6	.	.	TGTGCCAGCAGTTACTCGGGGAGTAATTCACCCCTCCACTTT	CASSYSGSNSPLHF
TRBV5-1	TRBJ2-1	TRBD2	.	TGCGCCAGCAGCTTGACTAGCGGGGGGGCGCGTAATGAGCAGTTCTTC	CASSLTSGGARNEQFF
TRBV6-5	TRBJ1-3	.	.	TGTGCCAGCAGGTCCGGGTCCAACTCTGGAAACACCATATATTTT	CASRSGSNSGNTIYF
TRBV10-1	TRBJ1-4	.	.	TGCGCCAGCAGGGTAGAAGGGGGGGATGAAAAACTGTTTTTT	CASRVEGGDEKLFF
TRBV30	TRBJ1-4	.	.	TGTGCCTGGAGTGTTGGGAGGGGAGAAAATGAAAAACTGTTTTTT	CAWSVGRGENEKLFF
TRBV18	TRBJ1-4	TRBD1	.	TGTGCCAGCTCACCGGCACAGGGGGGTGAAAAACTGTTTTTT	CASSPAQGGEKLFF
TRBV19	TRBJ1-5	TRBD1	.	TGTGCCAGCAACCTCCGGGACAGAGGGATCGGAAATCAGCCCCAGCATTTT	CASNLRDRGIGNQPQHF
TRBV5-1	TRBJ1-4	.	.	TGCGCCAGCAGCTTGGAAGGGGGAAATGAAAAACTGTTTTTT	CASSLEGGNEKLFF
TRBV19	TRBJ2-7	TRBD2	.	TGTGCCAGTACTAGGAGCGGGGAACACGAGCAGTACTTC	CASTRSGEHEQYF
TRBV10-3	TRBJ1-1	TRBD1	.	TGTGCCATCAGTTCAGGGGGCGCGGCGGGAAACACTGAAGCTTTCTTT	CAISSGGAAGNTEAFF
TRBV14	TRBJ1-2	.	.	TGTGCCAGCAGCCAAGCCAGGGGTGGCGGATATGGCTACACCTTC	CASSQARGGGYGYTF
TRBV29-1	TRBJ1-2	.	few	TGCAGCGTTGAAGATAGTGGGTGGAGGGGCTACACCTTC	CSVEDSGWRGYTF
TRBV7-9	TRBJ2-5	TRBD1	.	TGTGCCAGCAGCTTCACCGGGACAGGGGATCAAGAGACCCAGTACTTC	CASSFTGTGDQETQYF
TRBV30	TRBJ1-2	.	.	TGTGCCTGGCGGACACCCTATGGCTACACCTTC	CAWRTPYGYTF
TRBV7-9	TRBJ2-5	.	.	TGTGCCAGCAGCTTAAACAGGGTGGAATGGGAGACCCAGTACTTC	CASSLNRVEWETQYF
TRBV3-1/TRBV3-2	TRBJ2-3	TRBD2	.	TGTGCCAGCAGCCCTCTAGCGGGGGGCACAGATACGCAGTATTTT	CASSPLAGGTDTQYF
TRBV19	TRBJ1-4	.	once	TGTGCCAGTAAATTCAGGACAGATGCAACTAATGAAAAACTGTTTTTT	CASKFRTDATNEKLFF
TRBV6-5	TRBJ2-1	TRBD1	.	TGTGCCAGCAGTCGCAGACAGGGGGTAGGTCAGCAGTTCTTC	CASSRRQGVGQQFF
TRBV25-1	TRBJ1-2	.	.	TGTGCCAGCAGTGAAAGGGAGGGATCCCTCTATGGCTACACCTTC	CASSEREGSLYGYTF
TRBV18	TRBJ1-5	.	.	TGTGCCAGCTCACGAGGTCTCAATCAGCCCCAGCATTTT	CASSRGLNQPQHF
TRBV24-1	TRBJ1-2	TRBD1	few	TGTGCCACCAGTGGTGGACAGGGATGGGGTGGCTACACCTTC	CATSGGQGWGGYTF
TRBV11-2	TRBJ1-6	.	.	TGTGCCAGCGGCCGGGCGGGTTCACCCCTCCACTTT	CASGRAGSPLHF
TRBV9	TRBJ2-3	TRBD2	.	TGTGCCAGCAGCGTTCCGGCGGGGGGGACAGATACGCAGTATTTT	CASSVPAGGTDTQYF
TRBV5-1	TRBJ1-2	.	.	TGCGCCAGCAGCCGTTCGGGGGTCGATAACTATGGCTACACCTTC	CASSRSGVDNYGYTF
TRBV19	TRBJ2-5	TRBD2	.	TGTGCCAGTAGGGGCAGCGGGGGCAGAGAGACCCAGTACTTC	CASRGSGGRETQYF
TRBV7-2	TRBJ1-6	.	.	TGTGCCAGCACCCAGCCGGGCAGGGTATCACCCCTCCACTTT	CASTQPGRVSPLHF
TRBV11-2	TRBJ1-1	.	few	TGTGCCAGCAGCCCAAACGGGTCTCCGAACACTGAAGCTTTCTTT	CASSPNGSPNTEAFF
TRBV11-3	TRBJ1-3	.	.	TGTGCCAGCAGCTTGGGCTACTCTGGAAACACCATATATTTT	CASSLGYSGNTIYF
TRBV19	TRBJ2-1	TRBD1	.	TGTGCCAGTAGTCTCCCGGGACAGGGGAGGGATGAGCAGTTCTTC	CASSLPGQGRDEQFF
TRBV3-1/TRBV3-2	TRBJ2-1	TRBD1	.	TGTGCCAGCAGCCAGGGAACAGGGGTAGGCAATGAGCAGTTCTTC	CASSQGTGVGNEQFF
TRBV19	TRBJ1-1	TRBD1	.	TGTGCCAGTAGTGCCCGACAGGGTAGGAGAACTGAAGCTTTCTTT	CASSARQGRRTEAFF
TRBV5-1	TRBJ1-2	.	.	TGCGCCAGCAGCTACACTCAGGGAGGGTCTGGCTACACCTTC	CASSYTQGGSGYTF
TRBV29-1	TRBJ1-1	.	.	TGCAGCGTTGCTCAGGGGTCGACAGTTAACACTGAAGCTTTCTTT	CSVAQGSTVNTEAFF
TRBV3-1/TRBV3-2	TRBJ2-3	.	.	TGTGCCAGCAGCCCCGGGAGAGGGAACTCTCTGAGCACAGATACGCAGTATTTT	CASSPGRGNSLSTDTQYF
TRBV6-5	TRBJ2-7	.	once	TGTGCCAGCAGTTACAACATTTATTCCGAGCAGTACTTC	CASSYNIYSEQYF
TRBV7-6	TRBJ2-2	.	.	TGTGCCAGCAGCTTAGAAGGGGGCACCGGGGAGCTGTTTTTT	CASSLEGGTGELFF
TRBV3-1/TRBV3-2	TRBJ2-3	.	.	TGTGCCAGCAGCCGGGGCCACGATACGCAGTATTTT	CASSRGHDTQYF
TRBV5-5	TRBJ2-3	TRBD2	.	TGTGCCAGCAGCTTGGGGCCTAGCGGGGACACAGATACGCAGTATTTT	CASSLGPSGDTDTQYF
TRBV12-3/TRBV12-4	TRBJ1-1	.	many	TGTGCCAGCAGTTTCGTCTTTAACACTGAAGCTTTCTTT	CASSFVFNTEAFF
TRBV27	TRBJ1-2	.	once	TGTGCCAGCAGTTCAAGCACCGGGTATGGCTACACCTTC	CASSSSTGYGYTF
TRBV29-1	TRBJ2-1	TRBD2	.	TGCACCGTCCGTCGAGCGGGGGGTGTTTACAATGAGCAGTTCTTC	CTVRRAGGVYNEQFF
TRBV6-1	TRBJ1-2	TRBD1	.	TGTGCCAGCAGTGAATTGTGGGGGACAGGGGACTATGGCTACACCTTC	CASSELWGTGDYGYTF
TRBV11-2	TRBJ2-5	TRBD2	.	TGTGCCAGCAGCTTAAATCCAGCGGGGGGTCAAGAGACCCAGTACTTC	CASSLNPAGGQETQYF
TRBV5-1	TRBJ1-2	.	.	TGCGCCAGCAGCTCTACAGGGCAGTATGGCTACACCTTC	CASSSTGQYGYTF
TRBV19	TRBJ1-4	.	.	TGTGCCAGTAGTATCCCCTCGGGGGGTGAAAAACTGTTTTTT	CASSIPSGGEKLFF
TRBV4-1	TRBJ1-4	.	.	TGCGCCAGCAGCCCCCGGTTGGGAGATTCAGAAAAACTGTTTTTT	CASSPRLGDSEKLFF